This T cell receptor beta chain was identified in a study of Ad26.COV2.S vaccination and SARS-CoV-2 variants. The CDR3 contains 18 residues. The V gene lost 2 bases and the J gene lost 4 bases, with 20 bases spanning the gap. As for treatment: some 20 received Ad26.COV2.S at low or high dose, single or two shots; about 5 received placebo; per-sample allocation not given. Following the first vaccine or placebo injection, samples were taken on day 63. Assay: immunoSEQ multiplex PCR; the TCRdb copy retains only in-frame clones and omits some. The sample includes about 460,000 clones, roughly 87% of them seen just once.

The rearrangement uses TRBV23-1 and TRBJ2-2; D is unclear. TRBV23-1 carries the ORF label, with uncertain function. The TCR was taken from a person aged 18-60 years who received the Ad26.COV2.S COVID-19 vaccine or a placebo. The material sequenced was peripheral blood, taken in a trial of Ad26.COV2.S vaccine versus placebo. CDR3: CASSQRSVYGRRTGELFF. CDR3 nucleotide sequence: TGCGCCAGCAGTCAACGGTCGGTATATGGCAGACGCACCGGGGAGCTGTTTTTT.